These 28 T cell receptor beta chains were sequenced from one sample in a study of identical twins. TCRdb reprocessed the 5' RACE reads with MiXCR, giving one entry per CDR3 protein. The data contain about 220,000 distinct CDR3 sequences, roughly 9.4% of them singletons. Sequenced: memory (CD45RO+) T cells sorted from blood. Source of these receptors: a woman under 30 in good health.

This clonotype showed up just a few times. CDR3 DNA sequence: TGCAGTGCTAGTGTGGCTAGCGGCGGCGAGACCCAGTACTTC. Translation: CSASVASGGETQYF. The rearrangement links TRBV20-1 to TRBJ2-5, with 7 bases fitting TRBD2. This CDR3 has 14 residues. The V gene end was trimmed by 3 bases and the J gene end by 5 bases; junction bases not matched to a gene: 9. Germline CDR1 is DFQATT and CDR2 is SNEGSKA (reference sequence).

This clonotype was seen more than once but under ten times. This chain links TRBV25-1 with TRBJ2-7; D is unclear. There are 15 residues in the CDR3. CDR1 is MGHDK, CDR2 SYGVNS, per germline. Trimming cost V 5 bases and J 1 base, with 15 bases left between them. The CDR3 region has the DNA TGTGCCAGCAGTAAGGAAGTAAGGAGATCCTACGAGCAGTACTTC. Protein: CASSKEVRRSYEQYF.

This clonotype was detected only a few times. The rearrangement joins TRBV9 to TRBJ2-1; D ambiguous. The CDR3 loop spans 16 amino acids. Trimming cost V 4 bases and J 3 bases, with 17 bases left between them. From germline, CDR1 is SGDLS and CDR2 YYNGEE. The CDR3, as DNA: TGTGCCAGCAGCCGAGACCCCTCTGGCCTCTACAATGAGCAGTTCTTC. This encodes CASSRDPSGLYNEQFF.

This clonotype was detected a few times. The chain combines TRBV19 with TRBJ2-3; D is ambiguous. This CDR3 contains 14 residues. V gave up 2 bases and J gave up 8 bases, with 14 bases separating them. The germline CDR1 and CDR2 sequences are LNHDA and SQIVND (reference sequence). Here the CDR3 reads CASSITGPWGTQYF. CDR3 DNA: TGTGCCAGTAGTATAACCGGACCCTGGGGTACGCAGTATTTT. The entire variable domain, with the rest obtained from reference TRBV19 and TRBJ2-3, is as follows: DGGITQSPKYLFRKEGQNVTLSCEQNLNHDAMYWYRQDPGQGLRLIYYSQIVNDFQKGDIAEGYSVSREKKESFPLTVTSAQKNPTAFYLCASSITGPWGTQYFGPGTRLTVL.

A few counts support this clonotype. The chain joins TRBV29-1 to TRBJ1-2; D perhaps matches TRBD1 (5 bases). The CDR3 is 12 amino acids. CDR1 is SQVTM, CDR2 ANQGSEA, per germline. Trimming removed 7 bases at V and 5 bases at J, with 14 bases between. CDR3 sequence (DNA): TGCAGCGCCCGGGACGCCGGATATGGCTACACCTTC. Its translation is CSARDAGYGYTF. Filled out from reference TRBV29-1 and TRBJ1-2, the complete variable domain reads SAVISQKPSRDICQRGTSLTIQCQVDSQVTMMFWYRQQPGQSLTLIATANQGSEATYESGFVIDKFPISRPNLTFSTLTVSNMSPEDSSIYLCSARDAGYGYTFGSGTRLTVV.

This clonotype appeared a few times. The J gene is TRBJ1-2, the V gene TRBV20-1; D remains ambiguous. Germline-derived CDR1 and CDR2 are DFQATT and SNEGSKA (reference sequence). The CDR3 length is 12 residues. Trimming pared 5 bases from V and 6 bases from J, leaving 13 bases between. The CDR3 nucleotides read TGCAGTGCTCTGGGTAGGGAAGATGGCTACACCTTC. It yields the protein CSALGREDGYTF.

This clonotype was detected many times. V usage is TRBV12-3 or TRBV12-4 and J usage is TRBJ1-2; D perhaps matches TRBD1 (5 bases). The CDR3 loop spans 13 amino acids. The V gene lost 6 bases and the J gene lost 4 bases, with 12 bases spanning the gap. DNA of the CDR3: TGTGCCAGCAGCCTTGACAGAATCTATGGCTACACCTTC. It encodes CASSLDRIYGYTF.

The chain couples TRBV4-2 to TRBJ1-5, with unresolved D. This CDR3 spans 15 amino acids. The V and J ends lost 4 bases and 5 bases respectively, with 15 bases between them. Germline CDR1 LGHNA, CDR2 YNFKEQ. This CDR3 reads CASSPKGSDDQPQHF. The DNA for the CDR3 is TGTGCCAGCAGCCCCAAAGGGTCAGATGATCAGCCCCAGCATTTT.

The sample holds a few counts of this clonotype. The genes are TRBV6-2 or TRBV6-3 and TRBJ2-5; D tentatively reads TRBD1 or TRBD2 (5 bases each). Germline V gene data show CDR1 as MNHEY and CDR2 as SVGEGT. Between the trimmed V and J ends, which lost 7 bases and 5 bases, there was a span of 17 bases. The CDR3 has 14 amino acids. CDR3 in DNA: TGTGCCAGCACCCCAGACTGGGACGGTGAGACCCAGTACTTC. This gives the protein CASTPDWDGETQYF.

The table lists this clonotype with a few counts. The rearrangement links TRBV3-1 to TRBJ1-3; 8 bases line up with TRBD1. The ends lost 4 bases at V and 4 bases at J; junction bases unmatched: 9. Germline V gene lookup returns CDR1 LGHDT and CDR2 YNNKEL (reference sequence). The CDR3 totals 16 residues. DNA for the CDR3: TGTGCCAGCAGCCTAACCTGGACAGGGACAGGAAACACCATATATTTT. Translation: CASSLTWTGTGNTIYF.

This clonotype was seen more than once but under ten times. The chain uses TRBV6-1 and TRBJ2-1; TRBD2 matches 7 bases. Germline V gene sequence: CDR1 MNHNS, CDR2 SASEGT. CDR3 length: 14 residues. V was clipped by 7 bases and J by 7 bases; unmatched bases: 10. The CDR3 loop reads CASNRWGEGNEQFF. Written as DNA, the CDR3 is TGTGCCAGCAATAGGTGGGGGGAGGGTAATGAGCAGTTCTTC.

This clonotype was counted a few times. The V gene is TRBV10-3, the J gene TRBJ2-1; a weak D match, TRBD2 (5 bases). Germline values: CDR1 ENHRY, CDR2 SYGVKD. Deletions cut 7 bases from V and 6 bases from J, with 19 bases between. This CDR3 is built from 15 residues. The chain's CDR3 is CAINGQQVGSNEQFF. CDR3 coding DNA: TGTGCCATCAATGGTCAACAAGTTGGGAGCAATGAGCAGTTCTTC.

This clonotype showed up many times. J is TRBJ1-1 and V is TRBV5-1, with 10 bases matching TRBD1. CDR3 size: 14 residues. Germline values: CDR1 SGHRS, CDR2 YFSETQ. V gave up 3 bases and J gave up 8 bases; unmatched junction bases: 7. CDR3 bases: TGCGCCAGCAGCTCGGAAGGGACAGGGGAGGAAGCTTTCTTT. It translates to CASSSEGTGEEAFF.

J is TRBJ1-1 and V is TRBV6-1; D is undetermined. Germline-derived CDR1 and CDR2 are MNHNS and SASEGT. This CDR3 contains 13 residues. V was trimmed by 8 bases and J by 5 bases, leaving 15 bases between them. CDR3 coding DNA: TGTGCCAGCCGTAATCCGGGTGGAACTGAAGCTTTCTTT. It codes for CASRNPGGTEAFF.

This clonotype appeared a few times. The chain combines TRBV7-2 with TRBJ1-2, with D hard to call. V shed 5 bases and J shed 8 bases, with 12 bases lying between them. Germline loops: CDR1 SGHTA, CDR2 FQGNSA. The CDR3 length is 12 residues. DNA of the CDR3: TGTGCCAGCAGCGTGAATGACTTGGGCTACACCTTC. Translated, it gives CASSVNDLGYTF.

The V gene is TRBV5-1, the J gene TRBJ1-2, with no clear D. The CDR3 contains 15 residues. From germline, CDR1 is SGHRS and CDR2 YFSETQ. Deletions cut 5 bases from V and 3 bases from J, with 17 bases between. The CDR3 reads CASSELGQDYYGYTF. Written as DNA, the CDR3 is TGCGCCAGCAGTGAACTCGGGCAGGACTACTATGGCTACACCTTC. Drawing the rest from reference TRBV5-1 and TRBJ1-2, the complete variable domain is KAGVTQTPRYLIKTRGQQVTLSCSPISGHRSVSWYQQTPGQGLQFLFEYFSETQRNKGNFPGRFSGRQFSNSRSEMNVSTLELGDSALYLCASSELGQDYYGYTFGSGTRLTVV.

The rearrangement uses TRBV9 and TRBJ2-1; D unresolved. The V gene lost 0 bases and the J gene lost 11 bases, with 12 bases spanning the gap. This CDR3 spans 13 amino acids. CDR1 is SGDLS and CDR2 is YYNGEE in the germline V gene. The CDR3 here is CASSVGTEHKQFF. As DNA, the CDR3 is TGTGCCAGCAGCGTAGGGACGGAGCACAAGCAGTTCTTC. The complete variable domain, with remaining parts taken from reference TRBV9 and TRBJ2-1, reads DSGVTQTPKHLITATGQRVTLRCSPRSGDLSVYWYQQSLDQGLQFLIQYYNGEERAKGNILERFSAQQFPDLHSELNLSSLELGDSALYFCASSVGTEHKQFFGPGTRLTVL.

This clonotype was seen many times. The rearrangement joins TRBV11-2 to TRBJ1-1; D is ambiguous. V was cut by 1 base and J by 8 bases, with 8 bases left in between. The CDR3 totals 12 residues. The germline gives CDR1 SGHAT, CDR2 FQNNGV. The chain's CDR3 is CASSLVDGEAFF. The CDR3 DNA follows: TGTGCCAGCAGCTTAGTTGACGGGGAAGCTTTCTTT.

This clonotype was seen more than once but under ten times. The gene calls are TRBV4-3 and TRBJ2-5; 10 nucleotides align to TRBD2. The trim removed 0 bases at V and 5 bases at J, leaving 18 bases unmatched. This CDR3 contains 20 residues. Per the germline V gene, CDR1 is LGHNA and CDR2 is YSLEER. The CDR3 nucleotides read TGCGCCAGCAGCCAAGAGATAGGAGGGCTAGCGGGAGCTAGGCAGGAGACCCAGTACTTC. This encodes CASSQEIGGLAGARQETQYF.

This clonotype was observed at least ten times. V gene TRBV5-1 combines with J gene TRBJ2-2; no definite D call. The CDR3 is made up of 15 amino acids. V was shortened by 5 bases and J by 6 bases, with 17 bases between the two germline ends. Germline loops: CDR1 SGHRS, CDR2 YFSETQ. The CDR3 DNA sequence: TGCGCCAGCAGGGAGACTGAACTCCCCCCCGGGGAGCTGTTTTTT. It translates to CASRETELPPGELFF.

The chain recombines TRBV9 with TRBJ2-1; 14 bases are shared with TRBD2. After removal of 2 bases from V and 2 bases from J, the junction contained 6 bases not matched to a gene. CDR1 is SGDLS and CDR2 is YYNGEE in the germline V gene. The CDR3 loop spans 18 amino acids. CDR3 in amino acids: CASSVGLAGEGTYNEQFF. The DNA of the CDR3 is TGTGCCAGCAGCGTGGGACTAGCGGGAGAGGGGACCTACAATGAGCAGTTCTTC.

DNA for the CDR3: TGCAGCGTTGAAGATCTTCTAACGGGAGAGACCCAGTACTTC. This encodes CSVEDLLTGETQYF. The chain combines TRBV29-1 with TRBJ2-5; unclear D gene. Trimming pared 0 bases from V and 4 bases from J, leaving 12 bases between. This CDR3 spans 14 amino acids. Looked up from germline, CDR1 is SQVTM and CDR2 is ANQGSEA.

This clonotype was seen repeatedly, ten times or more. V is TRBV20-1 and J is TRBJ2-1, with 8 nucleotides matching TRBD2. The CDR3 is 13 amino acids. V gave up 4 bases and J gave up 2 bases; unmatched junction bases: 1. Germline assignment: CDR1 DFQATT and CDR2 SNEGSKA (reference sequence). The CDR3 DNA follows: TGCAGTGCTAAAGCGGGAGCCTACAATGAGCAGTTCTTC. This translates into CSAKAGAYNEQFF.

The chain recombines TRBV5-1 with TRBJ2-5; TRBD1 matches at 10 bases. The CDR3 extends over 16 amino acids. The germline CDR1 and CDR2 sequences are SGHRS and YFSETQ. J was trimmed by 5 bases and V by 4 bases; bases with no gene match: 11. As DNA, the CDR3 is TGCGCCAGCAGCGCCGGGACAGGGGTAGATGTGGAGACCCAGTACTTC. This encodes CASSAGTGVDVETQYF. Full variable domain (remainder filled in from reference TRBV5-1 and TRBJ2-5): KAGVTQTPRYLIKTRGQQVTLSCSPISGHRSVSWYQQTPGQGLQFLFEYFSETQRNKGNFPGRFSGRQFSNSRSEMNVSTLELGDSALYLCASSAGTGVDVETQYFGPGTRLLVL.

This clonotype has only a few counts. The chain recombines TRBV6-5 with TRBJ2-7, with TRBD1 matching 10 bases. Germline lookup yields CDR1 MNHEY and CDR2 SVGAGI. The CDR3 covers 16 residues. Unmatched junction bases numbered 7, after V lost 0 bases and J lost 5 bases. This CDR3 reads CASSYSGTGDGDEQYF. CDR3 in DNA: TGTGCCAGCAGTTACTCCGGGACAGGGGATGGGGACGAGCAGTACTTC.

The chain has TRBV9 and TRBJ2-1, with 9 positions matching TRBD2. The V gene end was trimmed by 0 bases and the J gene end by 3 bases; junction bases not matched to a gene: 1. CDR3 size: 15 residues. The germline V gene has CDR1 SGDLS and CDR2 YYNGEE. In DNA form, the CDR3 reads TGTGCCAGCAGCGTAGTTAGCGGGAGCTACAATGAGCAGTTCTTC. This translates into CASSVVSGSYNEQFF.

This clonotype was seen more than once but under ten times. The J gene is TRBJ2-1, the V gene TRBV7-9, with 9 bases aligning to TRBD2. From germline, CDR1 is SEHNR and CDR2 FQNEAQ (reference sequence). The CDR3 loop spans 14 amino acids. V was clipped by 7 bases and J by 4 bases; unmatched bases: 5. CDR3 loop: CASIPSGNYNEQFF. For the CDR3, the DNA is TGTGCCAGCATTCCTAGCGGGAATTACAATGAGCAGTTCTTC.

This clonotype showed up many times. DNA for the CDR3: TGTGCCAGCAGTTACCGAAACGGATATGGCTACACCTTC. Amino acid sequence: CASSYRNGYGYTF. The chain carries TRBV6-5 and TRBJ1-2; D unresolved. Germline-derived CDR1 and CDR2 are MNHEY and SVGAGI. V lost 2 bases, J lost 5 bases, and 9 bases lay in between. The CDR3 totals 13 residues.